This TCR beta chain was captured in a study of blood T cell repertoires in COVID-19. Overall study context: Sites in the United States, Italy and Spain provided acute and convalescent COVID-19 samples. The cDNA or gDNA used as material had been derived from T cells, B-cell-depleted T cells, or PBMCs.

Germline trimming cut 6 bases from V and 2 bases from J; bases unmatched to any gene: 5. Germline CDR1 is SGHRS and CDR2 is YFSETQ. The CDR3 length is 16 residues. Original handling: Cell counts per sample came from amplifying reference gene primers. Measured with immunoSEQ multiplex PCR; TCRdb has only the in-frame clones, and not every one. D and trimming were read from the DNA, whereas the V and J calls and clone size are those reported in that table. The profile shows 80,000 to 95,000 clones, 81% of them singletons. Sequenced material: peripheral blood. J is TRBJ2-3 and V is TRBV5-1; 14 positions agree with TRBD2. This clonotype was sampled from a man older than 75 with acute or convalescent COVID-19. The CDR3 loop reads CASISGLAGDTDTQYF. Here the CDR3 DNA reads TGCGCCAGCATCTCGGGACTAGCGGGAGACACAGATACGCAGTATTTT.